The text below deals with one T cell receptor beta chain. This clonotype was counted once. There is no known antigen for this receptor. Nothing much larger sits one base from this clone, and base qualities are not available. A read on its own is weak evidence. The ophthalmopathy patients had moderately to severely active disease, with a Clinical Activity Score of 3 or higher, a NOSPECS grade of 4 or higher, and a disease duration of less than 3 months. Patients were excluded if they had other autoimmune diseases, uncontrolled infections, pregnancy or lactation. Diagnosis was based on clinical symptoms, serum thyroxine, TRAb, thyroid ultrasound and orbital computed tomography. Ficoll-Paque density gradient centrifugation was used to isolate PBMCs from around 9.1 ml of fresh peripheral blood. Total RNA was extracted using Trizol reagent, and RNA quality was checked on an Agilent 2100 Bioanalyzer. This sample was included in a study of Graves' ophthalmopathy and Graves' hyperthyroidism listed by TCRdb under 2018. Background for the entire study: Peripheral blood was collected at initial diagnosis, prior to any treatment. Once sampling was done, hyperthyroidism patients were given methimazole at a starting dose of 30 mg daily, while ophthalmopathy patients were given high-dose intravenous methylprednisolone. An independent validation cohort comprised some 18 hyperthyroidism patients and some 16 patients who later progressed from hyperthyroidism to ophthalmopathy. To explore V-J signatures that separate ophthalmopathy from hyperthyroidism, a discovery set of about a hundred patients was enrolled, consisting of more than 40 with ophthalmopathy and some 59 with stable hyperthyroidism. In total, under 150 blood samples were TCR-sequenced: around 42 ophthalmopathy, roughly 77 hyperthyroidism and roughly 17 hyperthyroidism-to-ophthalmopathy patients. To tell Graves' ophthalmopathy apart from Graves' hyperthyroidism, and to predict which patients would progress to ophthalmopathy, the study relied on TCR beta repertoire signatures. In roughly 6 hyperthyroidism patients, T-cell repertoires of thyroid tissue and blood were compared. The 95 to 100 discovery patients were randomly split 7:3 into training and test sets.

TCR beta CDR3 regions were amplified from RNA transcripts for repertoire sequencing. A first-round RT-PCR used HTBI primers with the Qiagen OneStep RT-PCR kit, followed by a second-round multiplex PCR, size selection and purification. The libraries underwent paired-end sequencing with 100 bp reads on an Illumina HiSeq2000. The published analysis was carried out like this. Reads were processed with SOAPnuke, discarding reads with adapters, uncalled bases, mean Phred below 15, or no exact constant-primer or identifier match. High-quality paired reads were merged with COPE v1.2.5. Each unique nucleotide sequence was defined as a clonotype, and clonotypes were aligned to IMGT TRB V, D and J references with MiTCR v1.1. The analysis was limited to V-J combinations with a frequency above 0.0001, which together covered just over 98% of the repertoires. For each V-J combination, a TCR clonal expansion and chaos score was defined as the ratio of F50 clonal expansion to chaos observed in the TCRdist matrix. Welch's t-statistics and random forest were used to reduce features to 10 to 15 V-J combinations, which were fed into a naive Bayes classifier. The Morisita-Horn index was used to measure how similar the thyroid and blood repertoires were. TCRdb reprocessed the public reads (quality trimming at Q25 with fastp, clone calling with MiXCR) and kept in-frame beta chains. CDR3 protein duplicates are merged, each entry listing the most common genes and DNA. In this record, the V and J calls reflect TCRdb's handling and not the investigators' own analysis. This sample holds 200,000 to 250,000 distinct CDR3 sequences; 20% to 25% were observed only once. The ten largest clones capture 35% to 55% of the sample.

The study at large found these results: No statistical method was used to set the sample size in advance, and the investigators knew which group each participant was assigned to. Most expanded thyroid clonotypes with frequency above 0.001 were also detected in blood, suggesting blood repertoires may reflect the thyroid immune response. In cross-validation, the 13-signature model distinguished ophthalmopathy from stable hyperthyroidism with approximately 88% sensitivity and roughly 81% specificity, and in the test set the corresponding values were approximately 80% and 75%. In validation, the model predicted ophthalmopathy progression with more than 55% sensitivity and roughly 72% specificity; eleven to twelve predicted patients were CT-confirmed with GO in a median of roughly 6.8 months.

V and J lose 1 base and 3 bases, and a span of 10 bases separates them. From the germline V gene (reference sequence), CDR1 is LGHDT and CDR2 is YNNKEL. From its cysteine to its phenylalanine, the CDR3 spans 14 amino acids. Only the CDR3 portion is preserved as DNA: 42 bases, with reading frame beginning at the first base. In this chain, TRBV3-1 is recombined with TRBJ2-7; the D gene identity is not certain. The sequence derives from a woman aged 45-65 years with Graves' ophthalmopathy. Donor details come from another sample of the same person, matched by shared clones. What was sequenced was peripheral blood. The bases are TGTGCCAGCAGCCAAGGCTTTAACAGCTACGAGCAGTACTTC. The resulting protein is CASSQGFNSYEQYF.